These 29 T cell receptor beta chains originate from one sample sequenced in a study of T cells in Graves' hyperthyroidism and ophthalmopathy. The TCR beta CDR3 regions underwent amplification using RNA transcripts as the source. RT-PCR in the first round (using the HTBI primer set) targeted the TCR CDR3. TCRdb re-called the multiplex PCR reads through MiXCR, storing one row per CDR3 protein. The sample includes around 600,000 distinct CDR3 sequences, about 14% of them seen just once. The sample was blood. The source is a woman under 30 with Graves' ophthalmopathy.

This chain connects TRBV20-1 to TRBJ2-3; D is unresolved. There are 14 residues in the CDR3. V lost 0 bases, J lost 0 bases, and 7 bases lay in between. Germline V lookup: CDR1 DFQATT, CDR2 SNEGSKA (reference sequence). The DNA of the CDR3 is TGCAGTGCTAGAGATATGGCTAGCACAGATACGCAGTATTTT. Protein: CSARDMASTDTQYF.

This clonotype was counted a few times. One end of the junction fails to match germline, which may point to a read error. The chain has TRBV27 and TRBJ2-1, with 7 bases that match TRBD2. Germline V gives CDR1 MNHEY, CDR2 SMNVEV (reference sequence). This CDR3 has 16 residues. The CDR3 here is CASNLSGLVAYNEQFF. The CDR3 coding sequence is TGTGCCAGCAATTTATCTGGACTAGTCGCCTACAATGAGCAGTTCTTC.

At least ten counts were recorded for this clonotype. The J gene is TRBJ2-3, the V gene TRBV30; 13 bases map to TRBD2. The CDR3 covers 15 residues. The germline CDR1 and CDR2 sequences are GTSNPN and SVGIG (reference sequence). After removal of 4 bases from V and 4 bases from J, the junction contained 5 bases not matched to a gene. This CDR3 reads CAWTSGLAGADTQYF. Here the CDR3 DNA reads TGTGCCTGGACCTCCGGACTAGCGGGAGCAGATACGCAGTATTTT.

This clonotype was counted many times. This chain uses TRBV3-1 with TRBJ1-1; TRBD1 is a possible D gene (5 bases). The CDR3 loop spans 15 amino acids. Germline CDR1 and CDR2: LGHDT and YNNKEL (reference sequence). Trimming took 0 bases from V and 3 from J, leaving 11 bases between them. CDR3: CASSQEGQGHTEAFF. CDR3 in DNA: TGTGCCAGCAGCCAAGAAGGGCAGGGCCACACTGAAGCTTTCTTT.

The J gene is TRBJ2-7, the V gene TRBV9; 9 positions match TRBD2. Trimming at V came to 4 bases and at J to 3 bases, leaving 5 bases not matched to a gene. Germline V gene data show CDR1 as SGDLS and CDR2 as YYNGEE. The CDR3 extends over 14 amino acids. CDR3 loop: CASSPTSGFYEQYF. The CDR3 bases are TGTGCCAGCAGCCCCACTAGCGGGTTCTACGAGCAGTACTTC.

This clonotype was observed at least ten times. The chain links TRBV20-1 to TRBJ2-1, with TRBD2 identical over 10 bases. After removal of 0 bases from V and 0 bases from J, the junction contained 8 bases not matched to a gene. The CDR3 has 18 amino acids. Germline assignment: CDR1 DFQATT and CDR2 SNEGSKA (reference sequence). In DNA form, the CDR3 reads TGCAGTGCTAGAGAAATTAGCGGGAGGTGGAGCTCCTACAATGAGCAGTTCTTC. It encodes CSAREISGRWSSYNEQFF.

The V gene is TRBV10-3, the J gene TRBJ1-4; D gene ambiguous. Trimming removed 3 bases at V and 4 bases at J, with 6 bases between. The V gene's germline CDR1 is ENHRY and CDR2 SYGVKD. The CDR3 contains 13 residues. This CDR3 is CAISDHSNEKLFF. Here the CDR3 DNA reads TGTGCCATCAGTGACCACAGTAATGAAAAACTGTTTTTT.

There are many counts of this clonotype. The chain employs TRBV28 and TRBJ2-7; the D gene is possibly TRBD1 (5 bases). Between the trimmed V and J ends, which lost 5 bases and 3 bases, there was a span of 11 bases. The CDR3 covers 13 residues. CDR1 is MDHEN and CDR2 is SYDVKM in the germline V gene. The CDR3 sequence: CASSTPGLYEQYF. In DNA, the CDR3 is TGTGCCAGCAGTACCCCAGGGCTCTACGAGCAGTACTTC.

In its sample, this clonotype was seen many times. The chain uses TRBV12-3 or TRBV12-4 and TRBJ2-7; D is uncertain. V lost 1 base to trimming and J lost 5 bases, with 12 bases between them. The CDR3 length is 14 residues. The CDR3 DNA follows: TGTGCCAGCAGTTTAGGGCTACCCGCGGACGAGCAGTACTTC. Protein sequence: CASSLGLPADEQYF.

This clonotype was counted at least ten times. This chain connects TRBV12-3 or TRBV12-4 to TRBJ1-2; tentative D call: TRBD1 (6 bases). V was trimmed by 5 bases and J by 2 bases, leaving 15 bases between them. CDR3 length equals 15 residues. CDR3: CASSPYRAANYGYTF. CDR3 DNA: TGTGCCAGCAGTCCTTACAGGGCGGCAAACTATGGCTACACCTTC.

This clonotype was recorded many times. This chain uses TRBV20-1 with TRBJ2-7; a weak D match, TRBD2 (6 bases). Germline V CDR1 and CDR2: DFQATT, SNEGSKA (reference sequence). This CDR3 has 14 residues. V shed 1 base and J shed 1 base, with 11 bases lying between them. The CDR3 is CSARAEGSSYEQYF. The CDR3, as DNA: TGCAGTGCTAGAGCGGAGGGATCGTCCTACGAGCAGTACTTC.

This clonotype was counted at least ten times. CDR3 sequence (DNA): TGTGCCAAGGGTGGACAGGGCCCTTCCCCGACCTACGAGCAGTACTTC. Protein product: CAKGGQGPSPTYEQYF. The chain links TRBV2 to TRBJ2-7; 8 nucleotides agree with TRBD1. This CDR3 is 16 amino acids long. Trimming cost V 10 bases and J 2 bases; bases outside gene matches: 16. Germline V CDR1 and CDR2: SNHLY, FYNNEI.

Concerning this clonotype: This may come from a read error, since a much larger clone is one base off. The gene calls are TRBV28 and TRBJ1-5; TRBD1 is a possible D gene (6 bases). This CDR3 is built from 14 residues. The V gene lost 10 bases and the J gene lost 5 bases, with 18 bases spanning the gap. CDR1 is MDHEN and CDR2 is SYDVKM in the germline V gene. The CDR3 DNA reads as TGTGCCAACACTAGGGCCGGGACATATCAGCCCCAGCATTTT. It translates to CANTRAGTYQPQHF.

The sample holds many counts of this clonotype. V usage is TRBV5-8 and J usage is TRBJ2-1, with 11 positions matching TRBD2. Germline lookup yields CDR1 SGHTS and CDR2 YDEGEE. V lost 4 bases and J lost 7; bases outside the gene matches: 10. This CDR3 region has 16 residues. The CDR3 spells CASSTGLAEDPNEQFF. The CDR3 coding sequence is TGTGCCAGCAGCACGGGACTAGCGGAGGATCCTAATGAGCAGTTCTTC.

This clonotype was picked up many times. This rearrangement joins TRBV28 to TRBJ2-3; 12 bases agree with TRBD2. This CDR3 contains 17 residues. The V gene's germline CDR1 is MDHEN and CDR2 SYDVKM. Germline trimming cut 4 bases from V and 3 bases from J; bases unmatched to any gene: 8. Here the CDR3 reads CASSSSGRAGGTDTQYF. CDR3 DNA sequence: TGTGCCAGCAGTTCTAGCGGGAGGGCCGGGGGGACAGATACGCAGTATTTT.

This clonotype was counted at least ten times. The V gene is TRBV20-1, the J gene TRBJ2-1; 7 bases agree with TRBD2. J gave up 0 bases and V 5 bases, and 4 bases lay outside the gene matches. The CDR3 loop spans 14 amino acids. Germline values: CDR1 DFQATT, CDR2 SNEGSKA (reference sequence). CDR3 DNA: TGCAGTGCTCTTAGCGGGTTCTCCTACAATGAGCAGTTCTTC. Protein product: CSALSGFSYNEQFF.

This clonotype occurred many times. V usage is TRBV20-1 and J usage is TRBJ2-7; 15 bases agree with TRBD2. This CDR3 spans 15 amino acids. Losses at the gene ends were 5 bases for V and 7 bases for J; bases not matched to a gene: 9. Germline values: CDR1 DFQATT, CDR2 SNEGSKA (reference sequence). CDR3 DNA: TGCAGTGCTCCCCGGACTAGCGGGAGGGCGGGAGAGCAGTACTTC. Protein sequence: CSAPRTSGRAGEQYF.

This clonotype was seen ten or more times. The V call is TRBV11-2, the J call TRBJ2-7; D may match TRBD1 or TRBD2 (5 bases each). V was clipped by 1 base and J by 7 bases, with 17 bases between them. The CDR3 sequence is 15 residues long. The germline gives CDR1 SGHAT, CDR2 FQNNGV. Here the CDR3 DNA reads TGTGCCAGCAGCTTAGGGCCGTTGGGGCGGGCTGAGCAGTACTTC. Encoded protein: CASSLGPLGRAEQYF.

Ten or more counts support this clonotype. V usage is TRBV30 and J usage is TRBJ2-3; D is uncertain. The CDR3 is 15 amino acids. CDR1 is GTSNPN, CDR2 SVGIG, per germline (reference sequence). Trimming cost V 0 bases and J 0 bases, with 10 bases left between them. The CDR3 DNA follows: TGTGCCTGGAGTGTGGGCAGCTCTAGCACAGATACGCAGTATTTT. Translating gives CAWSVGSSSTDTQYF.

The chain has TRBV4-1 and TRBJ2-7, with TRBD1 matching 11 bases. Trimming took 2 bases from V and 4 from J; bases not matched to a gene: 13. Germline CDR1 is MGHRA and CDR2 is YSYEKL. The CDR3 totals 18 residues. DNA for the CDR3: TGCGCCAGCAGCCAACTGGGACAGGGGGTTTTGATGGGATACGAGCAGTACTTC. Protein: CASSQLGQGVLMGYEQYF.

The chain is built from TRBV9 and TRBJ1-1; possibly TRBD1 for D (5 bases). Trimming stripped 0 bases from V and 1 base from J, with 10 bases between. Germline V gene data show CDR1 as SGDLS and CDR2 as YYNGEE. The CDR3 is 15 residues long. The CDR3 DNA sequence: TGTGCCAGCAGCGTAGGGGGGTCCCCGAACACTGAAGCTTTCTTT. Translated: CASSVGGSPNTEAFF.

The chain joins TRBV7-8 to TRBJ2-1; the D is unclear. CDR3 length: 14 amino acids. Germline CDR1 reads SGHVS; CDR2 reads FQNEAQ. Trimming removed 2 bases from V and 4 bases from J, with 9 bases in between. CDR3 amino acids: CASSLWSTYNEQFF. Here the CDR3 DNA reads TGTGCCAGCAGCTTATGGTCAACTTACAATGAGCAGTTCTTC.

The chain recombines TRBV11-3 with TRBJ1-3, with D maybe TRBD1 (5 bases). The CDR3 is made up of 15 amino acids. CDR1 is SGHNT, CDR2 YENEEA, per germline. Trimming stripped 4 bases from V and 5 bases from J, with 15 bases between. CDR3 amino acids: CASSSRWDPRNTIYF. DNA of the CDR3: TGTGCCAGCAGCTCCCGGTGGGACCCCAGAAACACCATATATTTT.

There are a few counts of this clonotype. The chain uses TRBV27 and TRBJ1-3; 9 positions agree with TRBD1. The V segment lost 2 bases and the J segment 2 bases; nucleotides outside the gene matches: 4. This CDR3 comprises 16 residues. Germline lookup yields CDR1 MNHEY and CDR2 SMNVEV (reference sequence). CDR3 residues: CASSLEGTGPGNTIYF. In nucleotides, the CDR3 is TGTGCCAGCAGTTTAGAAGGGACAGGGCCTGGAAACACCATATATTTT.

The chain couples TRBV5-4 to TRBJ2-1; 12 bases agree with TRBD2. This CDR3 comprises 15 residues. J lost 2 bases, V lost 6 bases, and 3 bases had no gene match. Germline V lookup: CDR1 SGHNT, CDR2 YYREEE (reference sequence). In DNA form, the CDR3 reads TGTGCCAGCACCCGACTAGCGGGAGCCTACAATGAGCAGTTCTTC. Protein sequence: CASTRLAGAYNEQFF.

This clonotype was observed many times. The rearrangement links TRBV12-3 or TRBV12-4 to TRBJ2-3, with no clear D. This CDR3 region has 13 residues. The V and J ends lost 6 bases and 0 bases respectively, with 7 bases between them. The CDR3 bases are TGTGCCAGCAGATTAACTAGCACAGATACGCAGTATTTT. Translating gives CASRLTSTDTQYF.

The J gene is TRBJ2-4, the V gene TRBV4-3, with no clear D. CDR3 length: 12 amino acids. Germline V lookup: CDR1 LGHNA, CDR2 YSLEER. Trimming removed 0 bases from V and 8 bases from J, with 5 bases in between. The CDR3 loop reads CASSQDRYIQYF. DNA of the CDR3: TGCGCCAGCAGCCAAGATAGGTACATTCAGTACTTC.

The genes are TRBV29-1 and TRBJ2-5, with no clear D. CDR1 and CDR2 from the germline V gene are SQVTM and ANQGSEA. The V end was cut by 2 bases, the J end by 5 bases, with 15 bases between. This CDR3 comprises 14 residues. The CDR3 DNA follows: TGCAGCGTTGAACAGGTGTTGCTCCGGGAGACCCAGTACTTC. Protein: CSVEQVLLRETQYF.

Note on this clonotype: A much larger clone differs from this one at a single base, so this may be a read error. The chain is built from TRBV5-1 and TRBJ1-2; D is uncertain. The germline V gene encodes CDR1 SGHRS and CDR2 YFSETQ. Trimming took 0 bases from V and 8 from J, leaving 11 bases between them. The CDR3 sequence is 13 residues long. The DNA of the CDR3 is TGCGCCAGCAGCTTGGGGCTTACGACGGGCTACACCTTC. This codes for CASSLGLTTGYTF.